These 17 T cell receptor beta chains were sequenced from one sample in a study of glioma-infiltrating T cells after dendritic cell vaccination. Method: immunoSEQ multiplex PCR; TCRdb's copy keeps in-frame clones and lacks some. The data hold tens of thousands of clones, with around four fifths observed a single time. The time point is: after dendritic cell vaccination, including at tumor progression/relapse. Sequences were derived from blood, sampled after dendritic cell vaccination. These receptors were obtained from a human donor with glioblastoma.

The table lists this clone with a few counts. J is TRBJ2-7 and V is TRBV2; possibly TRBD1 for D (6 bases). The CDR3 is 13 amino acids. V lost 7 bases and J lost 7, with 17 bases in between. CDR1 is SNHLY and CDR2 is FYNNEI in the germline V gene. CDR3 region: CASITGTRGEQYF. The DNA for the CDR3 is TGTGCCAGCATCACAGGGACCCGTGGGGAGCAGTACTTC.

This clone was counted many times. The chain combines TRBV5-1 with TRBJ2-3; 10 bases match TRBD2. The ends lost 0 bases at V and 6 bases at J; junction bases unmatched: 7. The CDR3 runs to 16 residues. The germline V gene has CDR1 SGHRS and CDR2 YFSETQ. The CDR3 is CASSLGAAGGLDTQYF. In DNA form, the CDR3 reads TGCGCCAGCAGCTTGGGAGCAGCGGGGGGGCTGGATACGCAGTATTTT.

The chain carries TRBV5-6 and TRBJ1-1; TRBD1 agrees at 7 bases. Looked up from germline, CDR1 is SGHDT and CDR2 is YYEEEE. The CDR3 runs to 16 residues. After removal of 4 bases from V and 3 bases from J, the junction contained 12 bases not matched to a gene. The DNA for the CDR3 is TGTGCCAGCAGCCCAAAACTCAGGGGGACGGACACTGAAGCTTTCTTT. Residues: CASSPKLRGTDTEAFF.

This clone was detected only once. The genes are TRBV6-1 and TRBJ2-5, with D perhaps TRBD1 (5 bases). Deletions cut 1 base from V and 5 bases from J, with 11 bases between. CDR3 length equals 14 residues. Germline V gene data show CDR1 as MNHNS and CDR2 as SASEGT. CDR3 loop: CASSEGGSVETQYF. CDR3 nucleotides: TGTGCCAGCAGTGAAGGGGGCTCTGTGGAGACCCAGTACTTC.

This clone was detected once. J is TRBJ1-1 and V is TRBV7-2; D is unresolved. The V gene lost 2 bases and the J gene lost 1 base, with 5 bases spanning the gap. Germline V gene sequence: CDR1 SGHTA, CDR2 FQGNSA. This CDR3 contains 13 residues. The chain's CDR3 is CASSLPGNTEAFF. The CDR3 coding sequence is TGTGCCAGCAGCTTACCCGGGAACACTGAAGCTTTCTTT.

The rearrangement uses TRBV9 and TRBJ2-5; D is ambiguous. The CDR3 totals 15 residues. The V gene's germline CDR1 is SGDLS and CDR2 YYNGEE. V was shortened by 4 bases and J by 4 bases, with 17 bases between the two germline ends. The CDR3 spells CASSPLGSPLETQYF. CDR3 in DNA: TGTGCCAGCAGCCCCCTAGGCAGTCCCTTAGAGACCCAGTACTTC.

The chain has TRBV2 and TRBJ2-1; TRBD2 matches 11 bases. CDR1 is SNHLY and CDR2 is FYNNEI in the germline V gene. This CDR3 has 18 residues. The J segment lost 5 bases and the V segment lost 4 bases, leaving 13 bases of the junction unmatched. Here the CDR3 DNA reads TGTGCCAGCAGTGTTACTAGCGGGGGTCGAGCTGAACACAATGAGCAGTTCTTC. This codes for CASSVTSGGRAEHNEQFF.

V is TRBV19 and J is TRBJ1-2; 7 bases line up with TRBD1. Germline V gives CDR1 LNHDA, CDR2 SQIVND (reference sequence). The CDR3 is made up of 14 amino acids. V trimming: 6 bases; J trimming: 8 bases; junction bases outside the gene matches: 12. The CDR3 DNA reads TGTGCCAGTAGCAGGGGGGCAGCGTCGGGAGGCTACACCTTC. This sequence encodes CASSRGAASGGYTF. Looking up the rest from reference TRBV19 and TRBJ1-2 gives the full variable domain: DGGITQSPKYLFRKEGQNVTLSCEQNLNHDAMYWYRQDPGQGLRLIYYSQIVNDFQKGDIAEGYSVSREKKESFPLTVTSAQKNPTAFYLCASSRGAASGGYTFGSGTRLTVV.

This clone was recorded only once. The V gene is TRBV5-8, the J gene TRBJ2-5; TRBD1 agrees at 7 bases. This CDR3 contains 15 residues. Trimming removed 6 bases from V and 1 base from J; junction bases left unmatched: 9. Germline CDR1 reads SGHTS; CDR2 reads YDEGEE. The CDR3 loop is CASILTGVAQETQYF. The CDR3 nucleotides are TGTGCCAGCATCTTAACAGGGGTAGCCCAAGAGACCCAGTACTTC.

CDR3 protein: CASSAEGTIVDEQYF. The CDR3 nucleotides are TGTGCCAGCTCCGCCGAAGGGACAATAGTTGACGAGCAGTACTTC. The chain is built from TRBV18 and TRBJ2-7; tentatively, D is TRBD1 (6 bases). CDR3 length: 15 residues. Germline lookup yields CDR1 KGHSH and CDR2 LQKENI. The ends were cut back, 6 bases at V and 5 bases at J, with 20 bases in the middle.

This chain connects TRBV5-1 to TRBJ1-1; D is undetermined. Between the trimmed V and J ends, which lost 4 bases and 3 bases, there was a span of 13 bases. Germline CDR1 and CDR2: SGHRS and YFSETQ. The CDR3 covers 14 residues. The CDR3 here is CASSLVSEDTEAFF. CDR3 in DNA: TGCGCCAGCAGCCTCGTGTCCGAGGACACTGAAGCTTTCTTT.

J is TRBJ2-2 and V is TRBV7-3; TRBD2 aligns across 9 bases. The CDR3 totals 17 residues. Germline CDR1 is SGHTA and CDR2 is FQGTGA. The V and J ends lost 1 base and 4 bases, in that order; junction bases with no gene match: 7. CDR3 sequence reads: CASSLSARGGPTGELFF. The CDR3 DNA reads as TGTGCCAGCAGCTTAAGTGCGCGGGGGGGCCCCACCGGGGAGCTGTTTTTT.

V usage is TRBV5-4 and J usage is TRBJ1-4, with D possibly TRBD1 on 6 matching bases. Between the trimmed V and J ends, which lost 9 bases and 3 bases, there was a span of 12 bases. The CDR3 is 13 amino acids. CDR1 and CDR2 (germline): SGHNT, YYREEE (reference sequence). Written as DNA, the CDR3 is TGTGCCACCCTGGACAGCTCTAATGAAAAACTGTTTTTT. This codes for CATLDSSNEKLFF.

The V and J genes are TRBV19 and TRBJ2-7, with D possibly TRBD2 on 7 matching bases. Trimming took off 4 bases at V and 5 bases at J, with 15 bases between the two ends. Germline assignment: CDR1 LNHDA and CDR2 SQIVND (reference sequence). This CDR3 comprises 14 residues. This CDR3 reads CASSRGGAGNEQYF. The CDR3 bases are TGTGCCAGTAGTAGGGGGGGCGCGGGAAACGAGCAGTACTTC.

The V gene is TRBV6-6, the J gene TRBJ1-5, with unresolved D. V was cut by 7 bases and J by 5 bases, with 9 bases left in between. The CDR3 covers 12 residues. Looked up from germline, CDR1 is MNHNY and CDR2 is SVGAGI (reference sequence). CDR3 nucleotides: TGTGCCAGCACCCGATTAGATCAGCCCCAGCATTTT. This sequence encodes CASTRLDQPQHF.

The CDR3 here is CASSLGQGAYNEQFF. The CDR3 DNA reads TGTGCCAGCAGCCTGGGACAGGGGGCCTACAATGAGCAGTTCTTC. V is TRBV7-6 and J is TRBJ2-1; 11 bases match TRBD1. The germline V gene encodes CDR1 SGHVS and CDR2 FNYEAQ. V shed 5 bases and J 2 bases; nucleotides not matched to a gene: 2. This CDR3 has 15 residues. The complete variable domain, with remaining parts taken from reference TRBV7-6 and TRBJ2-1, reads GAGVSQSPRYKVTKRGQDVALRCDPISGHVSLYWYRQALGQGPEFLTYFNYEAQQDKSGLPNDRFSAERPEGSISTLTIQRTEQRDSAMYRCASSLGQGAYNEQFFGPGTRLTVL.

The chain carries TRBV29-1 and TRBJ2-7; D remains unclear. The CDR3 sequence is 10 residues long. Trimming removed 4 bases from V and 4 bases from J, with 5 bases in between. Germline CDR1 reads SQVTM; CDR2 reads ANQGSEA. The CDR3 is CSVVEYEQYF. CDR3 DNA sequence: TGCAGCGTTGTCGAGTACGAGCAGTACTTC.